This T cell receptor beta chain was identified during a study of shared clonotypes between healthy human individuals. Study-level points and caveats: Naive subsets typically showed greater estimated richness than memory subsets.

A note on this clone: Antigen unknown.

Losses at the gene ends were 1 base for V and 10 bases for J; bases not matched to a gene: 18. The germline V gene has CDR1 LGHNA and CDR2 YNFKEQ. The CDR3 contains 18 residues. Data came from immunoSEQ multiplex PCR; TCRdb stores just in-frame clones and leaves some out. The table has 2,100,000 or so clones, almost 96% seen once. This chain joins TRBV4-2 and TRBJ2-4; 8 bases align to TRBD1. This sequence originates from a man aged 18 to 30 in good health. The sample was naive CD4+ T cells sorted from blood. Indicated subset: CD45RA+ positively selected. CDR3 bases: TGTGCCAGCAGCCAAGGCTCAGGTACGACAGGGGCCCTGGGGATTCAGTACTTC. Encoded protein: CASSQGSGTTGALGIQYF.